This TCR beta chain was obtained from a study of cytomegalovirus exposure and HLA in healthy donors (dated by TCRdb to 2016 to 2017). With regard to the full study: An earlier analysis of approximately 550 of the donors reported about 250 Gb of sequence data and roughly 100 million unique TCR beta sequences from 150 million to 200 million T cells. To predict cytomegalovirus infection status, the study brought together high-throughput TCR immunosequencing, statistical association of individual TCRs with disease status, and machine learning. An earlier analysis of 587 of the donors applied high-throughput TCR beta sequencing to assess whether each TCR beta V gene segment acted as functional or pseudogenic. Across 398 genotyped donors of the cohort, an average of roughly 230,000 unique TCR beta nucleotide sequences per donor were sequenced, and roughly a sixth of those sequences were non-productive. Rather than using new phenotypic data, the later analysis identified candidate immune exposures from TCR beta sequences and from how often those sequences occurred across donors. Every repertoire in the discovery cohort had been generated on one and the same sequencing platform. The study aimed to test whether signatures of past pathogen exposure could be identified by cataloging public T cell receptors. Along with the roughly 700-subject first cohort, a separate validation cohort of over a hundred different subjects was used. A handful of DR-DQ haplotypes were handled as single units for association and clustering because linkage in the cohort was strong. The T cell repertoires of some 670 subjects were profiled by immunosequencing and related to cytomegalovirus serostatus. The genetic ancestry cluster associated with self-reported Caucasian donors included 70% to 85% of the roughly 380 genotyped donors. Typing coverage differed by locus: A, B, C, DRB1 and DQB1 were typed in about 620-630 donors, DQA1 in approximately 520, DPA1 in approximately 610, and DPB1 in 400 to 480. Alongside the repertoire data, information on donor age, sex, ethnicity and CMV serostatus was compiled. A later analysis re-analyzed previously published TCR beta repertoires from about 730 donors and added high-resolution HLA genotyping to study TCR occurrence patterns. Class I and class II HLA loci were covered by the typing at four-digit resolution. Genome-wide SNP genotypes for about three fifths of the roughly 670 donors were used in a later genetic analysis, which treated that subset as a discovery cohort. About 300 gigabases of sequencing data and around 90 million unique TCR sequences made up an early release that covered approximately 700 HLA-typed donors.

Study-wide findings and limitations: Three of the identified cytomegalovirus-associated TCR beta chains were confirmed in vitro to be specific for cytomegalovirus antigens. A total of 150 or so TCR beta chains were listed by the study as associated with cytomegalovirus. Some IMGT-functional V segments, including TRBV6-2 and TRBV6-3, could not be distinguished by the 87-base-pair reads and were therefore excluded. In this cohort, only TCR beta chains were sequenced, and detectable features were limited by the absence of alpha or paired-chain data. In an earlier analysis of approximately 600 of the donors, most TCR beta V segments were observed in productive rearrangements about 87% or about 30% of the time, broadly matching IMGT annotations. When HLA alleles, especially DR and DQ, strongly co-occurred, TCR associations were difficult to assign to individual alleles. Across donors, most TCR sequences were observed very rarely, whereas some public TCRs were present in many individuals. Compared with equally common non-associated chains, HLA-associated TCR beta chains in a later analysis were more clonally expanded and had lower generation probabilities. Immune exposure information for the cohort was limited to CMV serostatus. A cluster of highly shared sequence variants was judged likely to be a technical artifact of the sequencing pipeline. Presence/absence analyses assumed roughly uniform sequencing depth across donors, an assumption that may not hold. A later genetic analysis reported fewer N-insertions in productive TCRs among donors in an Asian-associated ancestry cluster than the roughly 670-donor mean. In a later analysis, most CMV-associated TCR beta chains were found to appear HLA-restricted, with HLA associations seemingly driven largely by CMV exposure. Because some donors lacked HLA typing at each locus, the association tests relied only on the typed subset. Correlated functional status among segregating V segments might be attributable to linkage disequilibrium, but an unknown experimental factor could not be ruled out. V-gene and J-gene trimming of TCR beta chains was associated with a missense DCLRE1C variant in a later genetic analysis, and the association was replicated in an independent cohort. Because counts were too low, more than 15 rarely observed V segments, including chromosome 9 orphons, were excluded from the earlier analysis of 587 of the donors. A further reported finding was that TCR beta sequences accurately predicted the HLA-A and HLA-B alleles for most subjects in the first cohort. In a later analysis, the rate of TCR association differed among HLA loci, with DRB1 alleles having the most associated TCRs and HLA-C alleles having the fewest. In both the original and validation cohorts, the classifier was reported to diagnose cytomegalovirus status with high specificity and sensitivity. A later analysis associated 15,000 to 20,000 TCR beta sequences with specific HLA alleles at a false discovery rate of 0.05. According to the authors, the approach could potentially be generalized to other disease states and immunological phenotypes. A later analysis reported that several top co-occurrence clusters appeared linked to parvovirus B19, influenza, CMV and Epstein-Barr virus.

The cohort comprised 710 or so healthy bone marrow donors. Cohort members were all nominally healthy when sampled, although unrecorded immune exposures were likely present. The donor tested CMV seropositive and was one of the 289 seropositive cohort members. A peripheral blood sample was provided by each donor, and peripheral blood mononuclear cells were used for TCR beta sequencing. The Qiagen DNeasy Blood Extraction Kit was used to extract genomic DNA from the blood cell samples. In the case of this clone: Which antigen it targets is not known. No base-level quality is on record; no much larger clone is a single base apart.

The CDR3 starts with the cysteine, ends with the phenylalanine, and has 16 residues. Of the read, only the CDR3 DNA is kept; its 48 bases are in frame from base 1. Based on the germline V gene (reference sequence), the CDR1 and CDR2 sequences are LNHNV and YYDKDF. The germline V and J ends show losses of 5 bases and 5 bases respectively, and no gene match explains 10 bases of the junction. Library method: the immunoSEQ multiplex PCR assay. The multiplex PCR relied on a mix of 60 forward primers for TCR Vbeta segments and 13 reverse primers for TCR Jbeta segments. Amplification of the CDR3 region of rearranged TCR beta genes was performed with a multiplex PCR assay on genomic DNA. On the Illumina HiSeq System, the amplified TCR beta libraries were sequenced as 87-base-pair reads. Under the source paper's analysis protocol: A later analysis tallied around 82 million unique TCR beta chains across the 666 repertoires, and about 10 million of those chains were shared by two or more donors. A nearest-neighbor algorithm error-corrected the raw reads and collapsed the reads into unique sequences, merging closely related sequences to remove PCR and sequencing errors. To assign V, D and J gene segments, CDR3 sequences were aligned to IMGT reference sequences. For a sequence to be retained, at least a six-nucleotide match to both a V gene segment and a J gene segment was required. Rearrangements were called productive when the CDR3 lacked stop codons and stayed in frame with V and J; all others were non-productive. CDR3 was defined according to IMGT convention as the region running from the second conserved V-encoded cysteine to the conserved J-encoded phenylalanine. The earlier analysis of more than 450 of the donors excluded sequences that lacked an unambiguous match to a single V gene segment. In an earlier analysis of approximately 500 of the donors, a V segment was called functional when productive rearrangements were above 56.7%, and segregating when the standard deviation between donors exceeded 5%. A statistical classification framework was built for diagnosing cytomegalovirus status from the catalog of TCR beta chain sequences. In a later analysis, V and J genes were assigned by comparing TCR nucleotide sequences against IMGT/GENE-DB human TR gene sequences. The TCRdist pipeline was used in a later analysis to assign CDR3 sequences and most-parsimonious VDJ recombination scenarios. In a later analysis, every TCR beta chain was defined by the combination of its CDR3 amino acid sequence and its V-gene family, and reads without a unique V-gene family were dropped. To address suspected cross-contamination and a sequencing artifact, a later analysis removed roughly 580 highly shared, low-generation-probability nucleotide sequences. In a later analysis, a clonal expansion index for each public chain was calculated from normalized within-repertoire ranks of inferred template counts. In a later analysis, generation probabilities were computed with a VDJ recombination model fitted to out-of-frame rearrangements, and the resulting probabilities were checked against IGoR. In a later analysis, hypergeometric tests were used to score TCR-TCR, TCR-HLA and TCR-CMV co-occurrence, with a repertoire-size bias correction applied to TCR pairs. To estimate false discovery rates, a later analysis permuted the HLA or CMV assignments 20 times. In a later analysis, co-occurring TCRs were grouped with DBSCAN, and TCRdist sequence similarity was added when clustering was performed within HLA-allele-positive subsets. Repertoires with fewer than 30,000 or more than 120,000 public chains were left out of co-occurrence clustering, as were five repertoires with anomalous nucleotide sharing. This immuneACCESS table, as held by TCRdb, lists in-frame sequences with V and J called but not all clones. Of the missing ones, under half trace to an unresolved V gene in checked studies; the others have no known cause. V and J calls and clone size are those listed in that table; D and trimming were worked out from the DNA. This sample holds 29,000 or so clones; less than 70% were observed only once. The leading ten clones occupy around two fifths of the sample.

The origin of this receptor is a male donor in good health and CMV-seropositive. The rearrangement joined TRBV15 to TRBJ1-1; the central 11 bases match TRBD1. Sequencing used PBMCs. The CDR3 reads as follows: CATSDRDRGRGTEAFF. The DNA reads as follows: TGTGCCACCAGCGACCGGGACAGGGGGAGAGGGACTGAAGCTTTCTTT. With the rest looked up from the reference TRBV15 and TRBJ1-1 genes rather than sequenced, the full variable domain is DAMVIQNPRYQVTQFGKPVTLSCSQTLNHNVMYWYQQKSSQAPKLLFHYYDKDFNNEADTPDNFQSRRPNTSFCFLDIRSPGLGDTAMYLCATSDRDRGRGTEAFFGQGTRLTVV.